In this sample, the clone carrying this T cell receptor beta chain turned up many times. Its antigen is unknown. Clinical symptoms, serum thyroxine and TRAb, thyroid ultrasound and orbital computed tomography were used for the diagnoses. The data derive from a study of T cells in Graves' hyperthyroidism and ophthalmopathy. Findings and limits, study-wide: By a 13 V-J model, ophthalmopathy was set apart from stable hyperthyroidism. Ophthalmopathy got predicted by the model a median 6.5 months before its onset.

RNA transcripts gave rise to amplified TCR beta CDR3 regions. HTBI primers were employed in a first-round RT-PCR of the TCR CDR3. TCRdb fed the multiplex PCR reads into MiXCR, producing one record per CDR3 protein. The data contain 640,000 or so distinct CDR3 sequences, over 12% of them seen just once; the ten biggest clones take up approximately 4.3%. The CDR3 spans 14 residues. From germline, CDR1 is MNHEY and CDR2 SVGEGT. V gave up 11 bases and J gave up 4 bases; unmatched junction bases: 14. The source is a woman aged 40 to 50 with Graves' ophthalmopathy. Sequencing input: blood. The chain employs TRBV6-2 or TRBV6-3 and TRBJ2-7, with 7 positions matching TRBD1. CDR3 in amino acids: CACKVRTGLYEQYF. CDR3 sequence (DNA): TGTGCCTGCAAAGTCAGGACAGGTTTGTACGAGCAGTACTTC.